The entry that follows covers one T cell receptor (beta chain) sequence. Assay: immunoSEQ multiplex PCR; the TCRdb copy retains only in-frame clones and omits some. Here the sample spans about 120,000 clones, approximately 93% being singletons. The data were taken from a study of T cell changes during pregnancy in multiple sclerosis. V lost 5 bases and J 0 bases, leaving 4 bases between the germline ends. This CDR3 has 12 amino acids. The germline V gene encodes CDR1 SGHTA and CDR2 FQGTGA. Source: peripheral blood, taken before pregnancy. The receptor's source is a female donor with multiple sclerosis, enrolled in a pregnancy study. The chain links TRBV7-3 to TRBJ1-1; D gene unclear. The CDR3 sequence is CASSRVNTEAFF. The CDR3 bases are TGTGCCAGCAGCCGAGTGAACACTGAAGCTTTCTTT.